Listed below are T cell receptor beta chains from one sample, sequenced in a study of shared clonotypes between healthy human individuals. Sequencing was performed with immunoSEQ multiplex PCR; in TCRdb, only in-frame clones are kept and a portion is missing. The sample holds a few million clones, around 94% seen once. Sample: naive CD4+ T cells sorted from blood. These TCRs come from a man between 18 and 29 years old in good health. The CDR3 runs from the conserved cysteine through the conserved F or W. D genes are given only for firm matches. A row's size may be missing; if present it is once, few, many or a size class.

j_call: TRBJ2-2; clone_size: NA; d_call: NA; v_call: TRBV7-7; cdr3_aa: CASSINRNTGELFF; cdr3_nt: TGTGCTAGCAGCATAAACAGGAACACCGGGGAGCTGTTTTTT
j_call: TRBJ2-1; clone_size: NA; d_call: NA; v_call: TRBV11-1; cdr3_aa: CASSWTLPGNEQFF; cdr3_nt: TGTGCCAGCAGCTGGACTCTCCCCGGCAATGAGCAGTTCTTC
j_call: TRBJ1-6; clone_size: NA; d_call: NA; v_call: TRBV18; cdr3_aa: CASSPAGAYNSPLHF; cdr3_nt: TGTGCCAGCTCACCCGCGGGGGCCTATAATTCACCCCTCCACTTT
j_call: TRBJ1-2; clone_size: NA; d_call: NA; v_call: TRBV13; cdr3_aa: CASRRGAQGNYGYTF; cdr3_nt: TGTGCCAGCAGGAGGGGGGCGCAGGGTAACTATGGCTACACCTTC
j_call: TRBJ2-7; clone_size: NA; d_call: NA; v_call: TRBV28; cdr3_aa: CASSFNSPYEQYF; cdr3_nt: TGTGCCAGCAGTTTTAACAGTCCCTACGAGCAGTACTTC
j_call: TRBJ2-7; clone_size: NA; d_call: NA; v_call: TRBV2; cdr3_aa: CASSWGPSYEQYF; cdr3_nt: TGTGCCAGCAGTTGGGGACCGTCCTACGAGCAGTACTTC
j_call: TRBJ1-1; clone_size: NA; d_call: NA; v_call: TRBV9; cdr3_aa: CASSVGGTAGGLSTEAFF; cdr3_nt: TGTGCCAGCAGCGTAGGGGGTACGGCGGGTGGCCTGAGCACTGAAGCTTTCTTT
j_call: TRBJ2-5; clone_size: NA; d_call: TRBD2; v_call: TRBV12-5; cdr3_aa: CAKTWSSGSEETQYF; cdr3_nt: TGTGCTAAGACCTGGTCTAGCGGTTCTGAAGAGACCCAGTACTTC
j_call: TRBJ2-1; clone_size: NA; d_call: NA; v_call: TRBV5-1; cdr3_aa: CASSLGGSYNEQFF; cdr3_nt: TGCGCCAGCAGCTTGGGGGGCTCCTACAATGAGCAGTTCTTC
j_call: TRBJ2-2; clone_size: NA; d_call: NA; v_call: TRBV6-5; cdr3_aa: CASTWGETNTGELFF; cdr3_nt: TGTGCCAGCACATGGGGGGAGACAAACACCGGGGAGCTGTTTTTT
j_call: TRBJ2-5; clone_size: NA; d_call: TRBD2; v_call: TRBV2; cdr3_aa: CASTPIGGSKTQYF; cdr3_nt: TGTGCCAGCACTCCTATCGGGGGGTCTAAGACCCAGTACTTC
j_call: TRBJ2-1; clone_size: NA; d_call: TRBD2; v_call: TRBV7-2; cdr3_aa: CASSFDSGSSYNEQFF; cdr3_nt: TGTGCCAGCAGCTTTGATAGCGGGAGCTCCTACAATGAGCAGTTCTTC
j_call: TRBJ1-1; clone_size: NA; d_call: NA; v_call: TRBV10-3; cdr3_aa: CAISEKAGPGRNTEAFF; cdr3_nt: TGTGCCATCAGTGAGAAGGCGGGGCCGGGGAGGAACACTGAAGCTTTCTTT
j_call: TRBJ1-1; clone_size: NA; d_call: NA; v_call: TRBV10-3; cdr3_aa: CAISVGERGAFF; cdr3_nt: TGTGCCATCAGTGTTGGGGAAAGGGGAGCTTTCTTT
j_call: TRBJ2-7; clone_size: NA; d_call: TRBD1; v_call: TRBV28; cdr3_aa: CASSFVSWTGVSYEQYF; cdr3_nt: TGTGCCAGCAGTTTCGTAAGCTGGACAGGGGTTTCCTACGAGCAGTACTTC
j_call: TRBJ1-6; clone_size: few; d_call: NA; v_call: TRBV4-1; cdr3_aa: CASSQAVSSYNSPLHF; cdr3_nt: TGCGCCAGCAGCCAAGCTGTGAGCTCCTATAATTCACCCCTCCACTTT
j_call: TRBJ2-5; clone_size: NA; d_call: NA; v_call: TRBV10-2; cdr3_aa: CATFYKETQYF; cdr3_nt: TGCGCCACCTTTTACAAAGAGACCCAGTACTTC
j_call: TRBJ2-1; clone_size: NA; d_call: TRBD1; v_call: TRBV4-3; cdr3_aa: CASSQDPVGAGTGYRPYNEQFF; cdr3_nt: TGCGCCAGCAGCCAAGACCCCGTTGGTGCCGGGACAGGGTATCGCCCCTACAATGAGCAGTTCTTC
j_call: TRBJ2-7; clone_size: NA; d_call: TRBD1; v_call: TRBV27; cdr3_aa: CASRRDRATYEQYF; cdr3_nt: TGTGCCAGCAGAAGAGACAGGGCCACCTACGAGCAGTACTTC
j_call: TRBJ2-5; clone_size: NA; d_call: NA; v_call: TRBV6-6; cdr3_aa: CASSFWGFQETQYF; cdr3_nt: TGTGCCAGCAGTTTTTGGGGGTTCCAAGAGACCCAGTACTTC
j_call: TRBJ1-4; clone_size: NA; d_call: TRBD1; v_call: TRBV27; cdr3_aa: CASRTGVANEKLFF; cdr3_nt: TGTGCCAGCAGGACAGGGGTGGCTAATGAAAAACTGTTTTTT
j_call: TRBJ1-1; clone_size: NA; d_call: NA; v_call: TRBV29-1; cdr3_aa: CSVGGASDTEAFF; cdr3_nt: TGCAGCGTAGGAGGCGCCTCGGACACTGAAGCTTTCTTT
j_call: TRBJ2-5; clone_size: NA; d_call: NA; v_call: TRBV5-1; cdr3_aa: CASSLGDIQETQYF; cdr3_nt: TGCGCCAGCAGCTTGGGAGACATCCAAGAGACCCAGTACTTC
j_call: TRBJ1-4; clone_size: NA; d_call: TRBD1; v_call: TRBV30; cdr3_aa: CAWSAKSRASGTGYGTNEKLFF; cdr3_nt: TGTGCCTGGAGCGCGAAATCTCGGGCTAGCGGGACAGGGTACGGGACTAATGAAAAACTGTTTTTT
j_call: TRBJ2-2; clone_size: NA; d_call: NA; v_call: TRBV5-8; cdr3_aa: CASPPGNTGELFF; cdr3_nt: TGTGCCAGCCCGCCCGGGAACACCGGGGAGCTGTTTTTT
j_call: TRBJ1-1; clone_size: NA; d_call: NA; v_call: TRBV5-1; cdr3_aa: CASSFGDTFNTEAFF; cdr3_nt: TGCGCCAGCAGCTTTGGAGACACTTTCAACACTGAAGCTTTCTTT
j_call: TRBJ1-2; clone_size: NA; d_call: NA; v_call: TRBV18; cdr3_aa: CASSPSLYTENF; cdr3_nt: TGTGCCAGCTCACCGTCCTTGTATACAGAAAACTTC
j_call: TRBJ2-3; clone_size: NA; d_call: NA; v_call: TRBV19; cdr3_aa: CASSIDNRFTDTQYF; cdr3_nt: TGTGCCAGTAGTATCGATAATCGGTTCACAGATACGCAGTATTTT
j_call: TRBJ1-1; clone_size: NA; d_call: NA; v_call: TRBV6-1; cdr3_aa: CASSERRGAGTEAFF; cdr3_nt: TGTGCCAGCAGTGAAAGGCGGGGGGCCGGCACTGAAGCTTTCTTT
j_call: TRBJ1-2; clone_size: once; d_call: NA; v_call: TRBV5-4; cdr3_aa: CASSPGGANYGYTF; cdr3_nt: TGTGCCAGCAGCCCGGGGGGGGCTAACTATGGCTACACCTTC
j_call: TRBJ2-7; clone_size: NA; d_call: NA; v_call: TRBV6-5; cdr3_aa: CASSRGPAAGYEQYF; cdr3_nt: TGTGCCAGCAGTAGGGGCCCAGCCGCGGGCTACGAGCAGTACTTC
j_call: TRBJ2-3; clone_size: NA; d_call: NA; v_call: TRBV18; cdr3_aa: CASSPSTDTQYF; cdr3_nt: TGTGCCAGCTCCCCAAGCACAGATACGCAGTATTTT
j_call: TRBJ1-2; clone_size: NA; d_call: NA; v_call: TRBV10-3; cdr3_aa: CAISESKAYYGYTF; cdr3_nt: TGTGCCATCAGTGAGTCGAAAGCGTACTATGGCTACACCTTC
j_call: TRBJ2-1; clone_size: NA; d_call: TRBD1; v_call: TRBV2; cdr3_aa: CASSLIEDRVGNEQFF; cdr3_nt: TGTGCCAGCAGTCTTATAGAGGACAGGGTGGGCAATGAGCAGTTCTTC
j_call: TRBJ2-5; clone_size: NA; d_call: TRBD2; v_call: TRBV4-1; cdr3_aa: CASSHPGLAEETQYF; cdr3_nt: TGCGCCAGCAGCCATCCGGGACTAGCGGAAGAGACCCAGTACTTC
j_call: TRBJ1-3; clone_size: NA; d_call: NA; v_call: TRBV28; cdr3_aa: CASSLIGSGNTIYF; cdr3_nt: TGTGCCAGCAGTTTAATAGGCTCTGGAAACACCATATATTTT
j_call: TRBJ2-1; clone_size: NA; d_call: NA; v_call: TRBV6-5; cdr3_aa: CASSYTLDRKDEQFF; cdr3_nt: TGTGCCAGCAGTTATACCCTCGACAGGAAGGATGAGCAGTTCTTC
j_call: TRBJ1-1; clone_size: few; d_call: NA; v_call: TRBV10-3; cdr3_aa: CAISESMKTEAFF; cdr3_nt: TGTGCCATCAGTGAGTCGATGAAGACTGAAGCTTTCTTT
j_call: TRBJ1-1; clone_size: NA; d_call: TRBD1; v_call: TRBV7-9; cdr3_aa: CASSTGQGANTEAFF; cdr3_nt: TGTGCCAGCAGCACTGGACAGGGGGCGAACACTGAAGCTTTCTTT
j_call: TRBJ2-3; clone_size: NA; d_call: NA; v_call: TRBV7-2; cdr3_aa: CASSFALGRGTDTQYF; cdr3_nt: TGTGCCAGCAGCTTCGCTTTAGGCAGGGGCACAGATACGCAGTATTTT
j_call: TRBJ1-1; clone_size: NA; d_call: TRBD1; v_call: TRBV11-2; cdr3_aa: CASSLVGTGGTEAFF; cdr3_nt: TGTGCCAGCAGCTTAGTTGGGACAGGGGGAACTGAAGCTTTCTTT
j_call: TRBJ1-3; clone_size: NA; d_call: NA; v_call: TRBV5-6; cdr3_aa: CASSILGTGNTIYF; cdr3_nt: TGTGCCAGCAGTATATTAGGCACTGGAAACACCATATATTTT
j_call: TRBJ2-1; clone_size: NA; d_call: TRBD1; v_call: TRBV2; cdr3_aa: CASRALGQGSLGEQFF; cdr3_nt: TGTGCCAGCAGAGCTCTCGGACAGGGAAGCTTAGGTGAGCAGTTCTTC
j_call: TRBJ2-2; clone_size: NA; d_call: NA; v_call: TRBV19; cdr3_aa: CASLFTGELFF; cdr3_nt: TGTGCCAGTTTGTTCACCGGGGAGCTGTTTTTT
j_call: TRBJ2-7; clone_size: once; d_call: TRBD1; v_call: TRBV6-5; cdr3_aa: CASRIGTDSYEQYF; cdr3_nt: TGTGCCAGCCGAATCGGGACAGATTCCTACGAGCAGTACTTC
j_call: TRBJ2-1; clone_size: NA; d_call: NA; v_call: TRBV7-2; cdr3_aa: CASRDGSEQFF; cdr3_nt: TGTGCCAGCAGAGACGGTAGTGAGCAGTTCTTC
j_call: TRBJ2-4; clone_size: NA; d_call: NA; v_call: TRBV9; cdr3_aa: CASSVRARQIAKNIQYF; cdr3_nt: TGTGCCAGCAGCGTCCGGGCTCGGCAAATAGCCAAAAACATTCAGTACTTC
j_call: TRBJ2-5; clone_size: NA; d_call: NA; v_call: TRBV5-4; cdr3_aa: CASSSAGDETQYF; cdr3_nt: TGTGCCAGCAGCTCGGCCGGGGACGAGACCCAGTACTTC
j_call: TRBJ1-1; clone_size: NA; d_call: TRBD1; v_call: TRBV30; cdr3_aa: CAWARQGDTEAFF; cdr3_nt: TGTGCCTGGGCTAGACAGGGGGACACTGAAGCTTTCTTT
j_call: TRBJ1-5; clone_size: NA; d_call: NA; v_call: TRBV10-3; cdr3_aa: CAISEGRGGQPQHF; cdr3_nt: TGTGCCATCAGTGAAGGCCGGGGGGGTCAGCCCCAGCATTTT
j_call: TRBJ2-2; clone_size: NA; d_call: TRBD2; v_call: TRBV9; cdr3_aa: CASSVAGGPSGGELFF; cdr3_nt: TGTGCCAGCAGCGTAGCGGGAGGGCCCTCGGGCGGGGAGCTGTTTTTT
j_call: TRBJ1-4; clone_size: NA; d_call: NA; v_call: TRBV5-5; cdr3_aa: CASSWGPGFSEKLFF; cdr3_nt: TGTGCCAGCAGCTGGGGCCCAGGGTTTAGCGAAAAACTGTTTTTT
j_call: TRBJ1-2; clone_size: NA; d_call: TRBD1; v_call: TRBV18; cdr3_aa: CASSPVRDRSNYGYTF; cdr3_nt: TGTGCCAGCTCACCAGTTAGGGACAGGTCTAACTATGGCTACACCTTC
j_call: TRBJ2-1; clone_size: NA; d_call: TRBD1; v_call: TRBV7-2; cdr3_aa: CASSSRTGGWDEQFF; cdr3_nt: TGTGCCAGCAGCTCTCGGACAGGGGGCTGGGATGAGCAGTTCTTC
j_call: TRBJ1-5; clone_size: NA; d_call: NA; v_call: TRBV27; cdr3_aa: CASSLSGGGQGQPQHF; cdr3_nt: TGTGCCAGCAGTTTATCGGGGGGCGGGCAGGGTCAGCCCCAGCATTTT